A single sample is the source of the 8 T cell receptor beta chains below, sequenced in a study of radiation and T cells in renal cell carcinoma. The time point was: baseline pretreatment blood. Treatment: 15 Gy SBRT to primary tumor, nephrectomy 4 weeks later. Repertoires were generated with immunoSEQ multiplex PCR, while TCRdb's copy carries only in-frame clones and drops some. Of tens of thousands of clones in the sample, 82% were seen once. Specimen: blood, collected from a patient whose treatment included radiotherapy and nephrectomy. The receptors here all came from a man aged 60 to 69 with renal cell carcinoma.

The chain links TRBV5-1 to TRBJ2-3; the D is unclear. The V gene's germline CDR1 is SGHRS and CDR2 YFSETQ. The CDR3 runs 12 residues. Trimming stripped 4 bases from V and 2 bases from J, with 5 bases between. The CDR3 bases are TGCGCCAGCAGCGGAGTCACAGATACGCAGTATTTT. Translation gives CASSGVTDTQYF. Using reference TRBV5-1 and TRBJ2-3 for the parts outside the CDR3, the full variable domain is KAGVTQTPRYLIKTRGQQVTLSCSPISGHRSVSWYQQTPGQGLQFLFEYFSETQRNKGNFPGRFSGRQFSNSRSEMNVSTLELGDSALYLCASSGVTDTQYFGPGTRLTVL.

The V gene is TRBV9, the J gene TRBJ2-3, with D maybe TRBD1 (7 bases). CDR1 is SGDLS, CDR2 YYNGEE, per germline. The CDR3 contains 16 residues. Trimming removed 8 bases from V and 1 base from J, with 20 bases in between. Written as DNA, the CDR3 is TGTGCCAGTTCGGAGGGGGCTCTCTGGGGCACAGATACGCAGTATTTT. Its translation: CASSEGALWGTDTQYF.

V is TRBV19 and J is TRBJ2-1; 7 nucleotides agree with TRBD1. Trimming took 3 bases from V and 3 from J; bases not matched to a gene: 5. This CDR3 contains 15 residues. CDR1 is LNHDA and CDR2 is SQIVND in the germline V gene (reference sequence). The CDR3, as DNA: TGTGCCAGTAGTATCCGGCAGGGGGACTACAATGAGCAGTTCTTC. Translation: CASSIRQGDYNEQFF.

This clone was picked up one time. The gene calls are TRBV28 and TRBJ1-1; a weak D match, TRBD1 (6 bases). V was pared by 5 bases and J by 4 bases, with 14 bases between. Germline V gene data show CDR1 as MDHEN and CDR2 as SYDVKM. The CDR3 has 14 amino acids. The CDR3 is CASSPGGGGTEAFF. The CDR3 DNA reads as TGTGCCAGCAGTCCCGGAGGGGGGGGCACTGAAGCTTTCTTT.

This chain links TRBV18 with TRBJ2-5; 12 bases agree with TRBD1. Germline CDR1 reads KGHSH; CDR2 reads LQKENI. V lost 1 base to trimming and J lost 5 bases; unmatched junction nucleotides: 8. CDR3 length equals 17 residues. In DNA form, the CDR3 reads TGTGCCAGCTCACCACTCCCCTTGGGACAGGGGGCCGAGACCCAGTACTTC. Encoded protein: CASSPLPLGQGAETQYF.

V usage is TRBV5-1 and J usage is TRBJ1-2, with a possible D match to TRBD1 (5 bases). V lost 4 bases, J lost 2 bases, and 12 bases lay in between. Germline CDR1 is SGHRS and CDR2 is YFSETQ. The CDR3 consists of 14 residues. The CDR3 region has the DNA TGCGCCAGCAGCGTAGGCAGGACAAACTATGGCTACACCTTC. Residues: CASSVGRTNYGYTF.

This chain uses TRBV19 with TRBJ2-7; 7 nucleotides agree with TRBD2. J lost 0 bases, V lost 3 bases, and 2 bases had no gene match. This CDR3 spans 14 amino acids. Germline V lookup: CDR1 LNHDA, CDR2 SQIVND (reference sequence). In DNA form, the CDR3 reads TGTGCCAGTAGTATGGGAGGGAGCTCCTACGAGCAGTACTTC. Translating it yields CASSMGGSSYEQYF.

This chain uses TRBV6-1 with TRBJ1-5, with D possibly matching TRBD1 (5 bases). From germline, CDR1 is MNHNS and CDR2 SASEGT. The V end lost 7 bases, the J end lost 0 bases, and 13 bases lay between the germline ends. CDR3 size: 15 residues. The CDR3 DNA reads as TGTGCCAGCACTAGGGGCTCCTTTAGCAATCAGCCCCAGCATTTT. It encodes CASTRGSFSNQPQHF.